This T cell receptor (beta chain) was profiled in a study of lymphopenia after photon versus proton radiotherapy. V lost 0 bases, J lost 2 bases, and 3 bases stayed unmatched. The CDR3 is 16 residues long. CDR1 is SGDLS and CDR2 is YYNGEE in the germline V gene. This clone was observed a single time. No antigen is known for it. At the DNA level, this CDR3 is encoded by other sequences in the same sample as well. Here immunoSEQ multiplex PCR was the method, and the copy in TCRdb shows in-frame clones only, minus some. The table lists around 160,000 clones, approximately 90% of them singletons. Study findings and constraints: Post-nadir diversity loss with photons came from oligoclonal expansion, particularly CD8+ Temra cells. Photon-treated patients lost naive T cells and TCR diversity; proton-treated stayed stable.

The TCR was taken from a man in his fifties with gastric cancer. The chain carries TRBV9 and TRBJ2-5; 11 positions match TRBD2. This specimen was peripheral blood, taken from a patient treated with photon-based radiotherapy. Here the CDR3 reads CASSVATSGGQETQYF. Here the CDR3 DNA reads TGTGCCAGCAGCGTAGCTACTAGCGGGGGACAAGAGACCCAGTACTTC.